This note documents a single T cell receptor (beta chain) sequence. Its antigen is unidentified. This entry belongs to a study of Ad26.COV2.S vaccination and SARS-CoV-2 variants. Study-level background: Donor allocation was to the COV1001 Ad26.COV2.S trial arm. Intramuscularly, Ad26.COV2.S was given either once or twice, 56 days apart.

General study findings and limits: Reports say spike-specific CD8+ and CD4+ T cell responses covered substantial breadth after vaccination.

Treatment denoted: around 19 received Ad26.COV2.S at low or high dose, single or two shots; roughly five received placebo; per-sample allocation not given. The study sampled participants on day 63 after the first vaccine or placebo injection. Built on an Ad26 vector, the vaccine expressed Wuhan-strain SARS-CoV-2 spike. The method was immunoSEQ multiplex PCR; TCRdb's version includes in-frame clones alone and lacks a portion of them. The sample carries roughly 700,000 clones, more than 80% recorded once. Trimming shortened V by 6 bases and J by 8 bases, and 16 bases separated the two germline ends. Looked up from germline, CDR1 is LNHDA and CDR2 is SQIVND (reference sequence). The CDR3 is made up of 14 amino acids.

The sequenced sample was peripheral blood, obtained in a trial of Ad26.COV2.S vaccine versus placebo. The rearrangement joins TRBV19 to TRBJ2-2; D not certain. The clonotype was recovered from a person between 18 and 65 years old who received the Ad26.COV2.S COVID-19 vaccine or a placebo. The CDR3 loop is CASSIPWTSGELFF. The CDR3 nucleotides are TGTGCCAGTAGCATTCCCTGGACGAGTGGGGAGCTGTTTTTT.